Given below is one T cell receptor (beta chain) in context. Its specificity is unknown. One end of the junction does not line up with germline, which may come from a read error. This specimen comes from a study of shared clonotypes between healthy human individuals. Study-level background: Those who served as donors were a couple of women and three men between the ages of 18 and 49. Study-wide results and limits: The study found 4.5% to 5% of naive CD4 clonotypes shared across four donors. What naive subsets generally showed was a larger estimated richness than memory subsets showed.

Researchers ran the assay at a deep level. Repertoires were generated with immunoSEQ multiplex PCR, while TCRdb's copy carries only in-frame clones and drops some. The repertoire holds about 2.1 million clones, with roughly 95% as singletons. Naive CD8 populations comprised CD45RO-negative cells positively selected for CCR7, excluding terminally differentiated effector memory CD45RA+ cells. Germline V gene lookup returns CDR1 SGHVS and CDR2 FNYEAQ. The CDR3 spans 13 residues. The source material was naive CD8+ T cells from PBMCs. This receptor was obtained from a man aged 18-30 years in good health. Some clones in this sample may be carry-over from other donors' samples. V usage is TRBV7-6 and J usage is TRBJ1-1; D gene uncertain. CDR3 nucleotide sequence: TGTGCCAACAGCCCATGGGCGAACACTGAAGCTTTCTTT. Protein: CANSPWANTEAFF. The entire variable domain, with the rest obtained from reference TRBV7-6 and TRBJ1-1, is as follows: GAGVSQSPRYKVTKRGQDVALRCDPISGHVSLYWYRQALGQGPEFLTYFNYEAQQDKSGLPNDRFSAERPEGSISTLTIQRTEQRDSAMYRCANSPWANTEAFFGQGTRLTVV.